This TCR beta chain was retrieved from a study of cytomegalovirus exposure and HLA in healthy donors. This PCR relied on a set of 60 Vbeta primers and 13 Jbeta primers. Authors' methods: A follow-up analysis tallied about 80 million unique TCR beta chains, about 11 million shared. Method: immunoSEQ multiplex PCR; TCRdb's copy keeps in-frame clones and lacks some. V and J calls and clone size are as listed in that table; D and trimming were resolved from the DNA. The table lists 150,000 to 200,000 clones, around 83% of them singletons, with 1.2% in the top ten. Points on this clone: The antigen is unknown.

This CDR3 has 11 residues. From germline, CDR1 is MNHNS and CDR2 SASEGT. Trimming stripped 8 bases from V and 4 bases from J, with 8 bases between. Study outcomes and limitations: Over 150 TCR beta chains were listed as cytomegalovirus-associated. A later analysis linked a missense DCLRE1C variant to TCR beta V- and J-gene trimming.

The receptor was isolated from a girl aged 2 to 10 in good health and CMV-seropositive. Sequenced input: PBMCs. The chain employs TRBV6-1 and TRBJ1-2; D is undetermined. The CDR3 DNA sequence: TGTGCCAGCCGGTTTGGCTATGGCTACACCTTC. Protein product: CASRFGYGYTF.